This is a list of T cell receptor beta chains from one sample in a study of cytomegalovirus exposure and HLA in healthy donors. Using immunoSEQ multiplex PCR, the repertoire was profiled, and TCRdb retains in-frame clones only, with some absent. The sample lists about 100,000 clones; just under 95% were seen once. Sequences were obtained from PBMCs. Receptors were obtained from a woman in her late teens or twenties in good health and CMV-seronegative. The CDR3 runs from the conserved cysteine through the conserved F or W. The D gene is left open where the match is weak. Only some rows state a clone size, as once, few, many or a class for expanded clones.

abundance	d_gene	v_gene	j_gene	CDR3aa	CDR3nt
NA	NA	TRBV7-4	TRBJ2-7	CASSMDTSYEQYF	TGTGCCAGCAGCATGGACACGTCCTACGAGCAGTACTTC
NA	TRBD2	TRBV7-8	TRBJ2-7	CASSPEGGRYEQYF	TGTGCCAGCAGCCCGGAGGGCGGGAGGTACGAGCAGTACTTC
NA	TRBD1	TRBV5-1	TRBJ1-4	CASSENTGGEKLFF	TGCGCCAGCAGCGAGAATACAGGGGGCGAAAAACTGTTTTTT
once	TRBD2	TRBV5-5	TRBJ2-7	CASSWGLAGGGNEQYF	TGTGCCAGCAGCTGGGGACTAGCGGGAGGTGGAAACGAGCAGTACTTC
once	TRBD1	TRBV9	TRBJ2-2	CASSGGQGYSGGELFF	TGTGCCAGCAGCGGAGGACAGGGATATTCCGGCGGGGAGCTGTTTTTT
NA	NA	TRBV29-1	TRBJ1-2	CSVDPHSNNNYGYTF	TGCAGCGTTGATCCCCACAGCAATAATAACTATGGCTACACCTTC
NA	NA	TRBV29-1	TRBJ1-2	CSVIPGGGYGYTF	TGCAGCGTTATCCCAGGTGGTGGCTATGGCTACACCTTC
NA	NA	TRBV12-2	TRBJ1-3	CASRHWRLLGLSSSGNTIYF	TGTGCAAGTCGCCACTGGCGACTCCTGGGACTTTCGAGCTCTGGAAACACCATATATTTT
NA	TRBD1	TRBV27	TRBJ2-2	CASSLDWTGNTGELFF	TGTGCCAGCAGTCTAGACTGGACAGGGAACACCGGGGAGCTGTTTTTT
NA	TRBD2	TRBV10-3	TRBJ2-1	CAISLAGASSEQFF	TGTGCCATCAGTCTAGCGGGAGCCTCGAGTGAGCAGTTCTTC
few	TRBD1	TRBV15	TRBJ1-2	CATSSYRDSNGYTF	TGTGCCACCAGCTCTTACCGGGACAGTAATGGCTACACCTTC
NA	NA	TRBV18	TRBJ1-3	CASSPYTNSGNTIYF	TGTGCCAGCTCACCATACACAAATTCTGGAAACACCATATATTTT
NA	TRBD1	TRBV30	TRBJ1-1	CAWSVAGQGDTEAFF	TGTGCCTGGAGTGTAGCGGGACAGGGAGACACTGAAGCTTTCTTT
NA	TRBD2	TRBV30	TRBJ2-1	CAYMGASGSNEQFF	TGTGCCTACATGGGGGCTAGCGGGAGTAATGAGCAGTTCTTC
once	NA	TRBV6-5	TRBJ1-5	CASSPSPGNQPQHF	TGTGCCAGCAGTCCGTCCCCCGGTAATCAGCCCCAGCATTTT
NA	NA	TRBV13	TRBJ2-7	CASSPAGGSYEQYF	TGTGCCAGCAGCCCCGCCGGAGGATCCTACGAGCAGTACTTC
NA	NA	TRBV5-1	TRBJ2-1	CASSLGQYNEQFF	TGCGCCAGCAGCTTGGGTCAGTACAATGAGCAGTTCTTC
NA	TRBD2	TRBV7-2	TRBJ2-3	CASSPGGVMTDTQYF	TGTGCCAGCAGCCCCGGGGGGGTGATGACAGATACGCAGTATTTT
NA	TRBD2	TRBV6-6	TRBJ2-7	CASSNAGTRIYEQYF	TGTGCCAGCAGTAACGCCGGGACTAGAATCTACGAGCAGTACTTC
NA	NA	TRBV7-6	TRBJ2-2	CASSFSGTGIRELFF	TGTGCCAGCAGCTTTAGCGGGACAGGGATTCGTGAGCTGTTTTTT
NA	TRBD1	TRBV10-3	TRBJ1-1	CAISESGGNTEAFF	TGTGCCATCAGTGAATCAGGGGGCAACACTGAAGCTTTCTTT
few	TRBD1	TRBV12-5	TRBJ1-2	CASGEGAGYGYTF	TGTGCTAGTGGGGAGGGGGCAGGCTATGGCTACACCTTC
once	NA	TRBV20-1	TRBJ1-4	CSASTEKLFF	TGCAGTGCTAGTACAGAAAAACTGTTTTTT
NA	TRBD2	TRBV29-1	TRBJ2-1	CSVERELYNEQFF	TGCAGCGTGGAGCGGGAGCTATACAATGAGCAGTTCTTC
NA	NA	TRBV2	TRBJ1-5	CASTRDTLDQPQHF	TGTGCCAGCACACGGGACACTTTAGATCAGCCCCAGCATTTT
NA	TRBD1	TRBV27	TRBJ1-2	CASSPLGQGNYGYTF	TGTGCCAGCAGTCCCCTAGGACAGGGAAACTATGGCTACACCTTC
NA	TRBD1	TRBV6-6	TRBJ2-7	CASSLSPGQGAYEQYF	TGTGCCAGCAGCCTGAGCCCGGGACAGGGGGCTTACGAGCAGTACTTC
NA	TRBD1	TRBV6-4	TRBJ2-7	CASSGQGRGWAEQYF	TGTGCCAGCAGTGGACAGGGTAGAGGGTGGGCCGAGCAGTACTTC